This T cell receptor (beta chain) is from a study of T-cell memory formation after mild COVID-19. Notes on the study in general: Memory sampled before infection contained some responding clones, suggesting cross-reactive memory joined. Day 37-peaking second-wave clones had unconfirmed SARS-CoV-2 specificity.

TCR alpha and TCR beta cDNA libraries carrying sample barcodes and UMIs came from 5'RACE with constant-segment primers. TCRdb recomputed calls from the 5' RACE reads with MiXCR, one row per CDR3 protein. This sample has tens of thousands of distinct CDR3 sequences; 7.4% occur once, and the top ten carry 13% to 15%. A word on this clonotype: Its specificity is not known.

Sequencing was performed on PBMCs or a T cell subset sorted from them (not recorded which). The sequence was collected from an adult woman who had mild COVID-19 (a few samples of this study predate the infection). Cell type and time point are not known.

The CDR3 here is CASSGLAFEQFF. In DNA, the CDR3 is TGTGCCAGCAGTGGACTAGCATTTGAGCAGTTCTTC. The chain has TRBV2 and TRBJ2-1; 7 nucleotides match TRBD2. Germline assignment: CDR1 SNHLY and CDR2 FYNNEI. The length of the CDR3 is 12 residues. The junction had 3 bases not matched to a gene; V was cut back by 4 bases and J by 9 bases.